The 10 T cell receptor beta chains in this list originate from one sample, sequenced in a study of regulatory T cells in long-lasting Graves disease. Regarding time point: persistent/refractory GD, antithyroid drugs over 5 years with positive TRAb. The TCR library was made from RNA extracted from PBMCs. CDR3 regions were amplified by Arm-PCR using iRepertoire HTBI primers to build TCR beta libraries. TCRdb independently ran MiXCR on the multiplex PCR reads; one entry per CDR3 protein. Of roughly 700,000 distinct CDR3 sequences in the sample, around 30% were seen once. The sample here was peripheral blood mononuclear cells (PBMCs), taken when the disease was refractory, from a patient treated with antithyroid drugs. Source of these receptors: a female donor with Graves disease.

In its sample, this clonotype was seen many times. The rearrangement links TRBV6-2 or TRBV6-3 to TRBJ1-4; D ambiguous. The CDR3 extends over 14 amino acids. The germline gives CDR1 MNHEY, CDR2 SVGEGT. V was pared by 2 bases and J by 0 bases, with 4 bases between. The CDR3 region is CASSYRTTNEKLFF. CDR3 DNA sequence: TGTGCCAGCAGTTACCGGACAACTAATGAAAAACTGTTTTTT.

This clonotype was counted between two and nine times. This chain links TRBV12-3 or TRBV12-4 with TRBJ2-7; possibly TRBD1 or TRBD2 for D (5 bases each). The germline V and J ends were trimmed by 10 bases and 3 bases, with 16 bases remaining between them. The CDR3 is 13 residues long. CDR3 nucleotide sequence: TGTGCCATCCTTGAAGAGGGGCGCTACGAGCAGTACTTC. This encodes CAILEEGRYEQYF.

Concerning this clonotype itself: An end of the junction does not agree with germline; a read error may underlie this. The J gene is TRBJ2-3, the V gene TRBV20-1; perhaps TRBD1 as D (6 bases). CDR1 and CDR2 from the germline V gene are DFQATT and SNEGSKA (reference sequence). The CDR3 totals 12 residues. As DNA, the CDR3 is TGCAATGCTTCCCTGACAGGTGATACGCAGTATTTT. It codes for CNASLTGDTQYF.

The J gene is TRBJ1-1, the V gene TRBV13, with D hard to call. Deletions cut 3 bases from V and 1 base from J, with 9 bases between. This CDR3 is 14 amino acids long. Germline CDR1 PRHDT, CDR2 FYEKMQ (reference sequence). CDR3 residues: CASSLGDKNTEAFF. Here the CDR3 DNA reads TGTGCCAGCAGCTTGGGCGACAAGAACACTGAAGCTTTCTTT.

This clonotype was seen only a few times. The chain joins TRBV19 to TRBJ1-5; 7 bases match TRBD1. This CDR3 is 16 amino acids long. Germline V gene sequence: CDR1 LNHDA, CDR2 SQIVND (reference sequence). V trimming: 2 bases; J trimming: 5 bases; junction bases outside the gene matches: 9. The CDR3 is CASSILKGANYQPQHF. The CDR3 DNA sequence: TGTGCCAGTAGTATATTAAAGGGGGCGAACTATCAGCCCCAGCATTTT.

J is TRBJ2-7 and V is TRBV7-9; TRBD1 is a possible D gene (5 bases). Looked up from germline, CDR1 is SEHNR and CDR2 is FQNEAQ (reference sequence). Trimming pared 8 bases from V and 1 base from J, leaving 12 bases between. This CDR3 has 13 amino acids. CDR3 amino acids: CASRADMSYEQYF. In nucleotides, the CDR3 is TGTGCCAGCCGTGCGGACATGTCCTACGAGCAGTACTTC.

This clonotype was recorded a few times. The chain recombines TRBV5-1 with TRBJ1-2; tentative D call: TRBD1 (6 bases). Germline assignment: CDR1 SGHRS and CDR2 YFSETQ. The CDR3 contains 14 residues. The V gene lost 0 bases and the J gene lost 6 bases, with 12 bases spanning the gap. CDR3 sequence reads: CASSLVGQPDGYTF. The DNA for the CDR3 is TGCGCCAGCAGCTTGGTTGGACAGCCTGATGGCTACACCTTC.

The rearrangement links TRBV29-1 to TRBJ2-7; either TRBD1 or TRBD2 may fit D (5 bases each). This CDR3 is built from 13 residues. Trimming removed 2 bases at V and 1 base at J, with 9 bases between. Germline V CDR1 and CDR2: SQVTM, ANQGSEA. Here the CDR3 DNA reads TGCAGCGTTGAACAGGGAGTTTCCTACGAGCAGTACTTC. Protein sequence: CSVEQGVSYEQYF.

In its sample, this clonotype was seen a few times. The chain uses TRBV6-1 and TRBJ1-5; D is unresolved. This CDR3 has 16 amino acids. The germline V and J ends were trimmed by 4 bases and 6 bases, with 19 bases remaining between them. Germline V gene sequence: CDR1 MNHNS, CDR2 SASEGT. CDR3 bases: TGTGCCAGCAGTGGGGCTGTAGGAGGCCTTAGTCAGCCCCAGCATTTT. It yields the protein CASSGAVGGLSQPQHF.

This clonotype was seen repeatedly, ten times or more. In nucleotides, the CDR3 is TGCGCCAGCAGTGAGAGCTTTAAGGACAGCCTAAACTATGGCTACACCTTC. This sequence encodes CASSESFKDSLNYGYTF. This chain links TRBV10-1 with TRBJ1-2; a weak D match, TRBD1 (6 bases). The CDR3 totals 17 residues. Germline lookup yields CDR1 WNHNN and CDR2 SYGVQD (reference sequence). V was clipped by 2 bases and J by 2 bases, with 18 bases between them.